Detailed here is one TCR beta chain. The target antigen is unknown. Its ends do not fully match the called genes, so a read error is possible. Using a constant-region primer together with ProtoScript II reverse transcriptase, TCR beta cDNA was made from approximately 0.55 ug of total RNA. Employing slightly modified ARM-PCR, three nested multiplex PCR rounds were run, and these gave rise to the TCR beta libraries. TRBV1-TRBV30 forward primers paired with a C-beta reverse primer drove the first two PCR rounds, around 9 cycles each. TCRdb re-analysed the multiplex PCR reads in MiXCR, keeping a single row per CDR3 protein. The repertoire has under 130,000 distinct CDR3 sequences, approximately 82% of them found once; the top ten carry about a fifth. These data belong to a study of tumor-infiltrating lymphocytes in primary liver carcinoma. Study-level results: Significantly larger top-250-clone fractions were found in tumors than in blood (p = 0.039). Merely some 7-24% of top clones spanned all five tumor regions.

The CDR3 runs 15 residues. The germline gives CDR1 MNHEY, CDR2 SVGAGI. Unsorted bulk tissue (roughly 19-31 mg) underwent RNA and DNA co-extraction. None of the patients had received treatment, and all had chronic HBV infection. The authors sampled five separate regions per tumor. The receptor comes from a man in his forties with primary liver carcinoma and hepatitis B virus infection. The specimen was liver tumor tissue from sampling region 3. Subset: tumor region T3, left-lateral pole. This sequence joins TRBV6-5 and TRBJ2-3, with TRBD2 matching over 10 bases. The CDR3 loop is CASNPELAGTNTQYF. In nucleotides, the CDR3 is TGTGCCAGCAACCCAGAACTAGCGGGAACAAATACACAGTATTTT.